Sequencing of this T cell receptor beta chain was carried out in a study of cytomegalovirus exposure and HLA in healthy donors. Across the whole study: The study placed 70% to 85% of its approximately 400 genotyped donors in the Caucasian-associated ancestry cluster.

A remark on this clone: Its antigen is still unknown.

13 Jbeta primers and 60 Vbeta primers were used for the PCR. The protocol was immunoSEQ multiplex PCR, while the TCRdb copy is restricted to in-frame clones and leaves out a portion. The data contain 75,000 to 100,000 clones, less than 85% of them singletons. General study findings and limits: Cytomegalovirus association was listed for approximately 150 TCR beta chains. Later work showed greater clonal expansion in HLA-associated TCR beta chains than in equally common others. Several of the most significant clusters appeared linked to common viral pathogens, based on a later analysis.

The CDR3 totals 15 residues. The V gene's germline CDR1 is MGHRA and CDR2 YSYEKL. With V trimmed by 3 bases and J by 7 bases, 7 bases remained unmatched. The sequence was obtained from a male donor in good health and CMV-seronegative. The sample was PBMCs. The genes are TRBV4-1 and TRBJ1-2; 11 nucleotides agree with TRBD1. The CDR3 here is CASSQPGTGGFGYTF. The DNA for the CDR3 is TGCGCCAGCAGCCAGCCCGGGACAGGGGGTTTTGGCTACACCTTC.